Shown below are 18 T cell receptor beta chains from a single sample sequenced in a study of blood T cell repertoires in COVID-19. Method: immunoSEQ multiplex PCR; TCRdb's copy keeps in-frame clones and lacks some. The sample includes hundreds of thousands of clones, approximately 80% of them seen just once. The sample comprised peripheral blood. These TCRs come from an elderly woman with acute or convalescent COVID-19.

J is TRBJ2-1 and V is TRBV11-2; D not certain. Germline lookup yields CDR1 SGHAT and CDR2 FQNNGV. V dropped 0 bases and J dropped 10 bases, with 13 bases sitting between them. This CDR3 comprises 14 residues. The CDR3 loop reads CASSLDLRIGEQFF. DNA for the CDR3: TGTGCCAGCAGCTTAGACTTGCGGATAGGCGAGCAGTTCTTC.

The CDR3 loop is CASSQDRVRDTQYF. As DNA, the CDR3 is TGCGCCAGCAGCCAGGACAGGGTAAGGGATACGCAGTATTTT. The V gene is TRBV5-1, the J gene TRBJ2-3; 8 bases fit TRBD1. V lost 4 bases, J lost 6 bases, and 7 bases stayed unmatched. Germline V gives CDR1 SGHRS, CDR2 YFSETQ. The CDR3 has 14 residues. Based on the CDR3 plus reference TRBV5-1 and TRBJ2-3, the full variable domain is KAGVTQTPRYLIKTRGQQVTLSCSPISGHRSVSWYQQTPGQGLQFLFEYFSETQRNKGNFPGRFSGRQFSNSRSEMNVSTLELGDSALYLCASSQDRVRDTQYFGPGTRLTVL.

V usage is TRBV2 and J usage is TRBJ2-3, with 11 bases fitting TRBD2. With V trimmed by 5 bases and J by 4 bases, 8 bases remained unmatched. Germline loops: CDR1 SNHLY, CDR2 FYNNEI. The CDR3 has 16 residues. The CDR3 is CASSPRLAGGSDTQYF. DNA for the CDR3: TGTGCCAGCAGTCCCCGGCTAGCGGGGGGCTCAGATACGCAGTATTTT.

The CDR3: CASSFGTGYEKLFF. CDR3 DNA sequence: TGCGCCAGCAGCTTCGGGACAGGGTATGAAAAACTGTTTTTT. The chain uses TRBV5-1 and TRBJ1-4, with TRBD1 matching over 9 bases. CDR1 is SGHRS and CDR2 is YFSETQ in the germline V gene. The CDR3 runs 14 residues. Unmatched junction bases numbered 2, after V lost 2 bases and J lost 6 bases.

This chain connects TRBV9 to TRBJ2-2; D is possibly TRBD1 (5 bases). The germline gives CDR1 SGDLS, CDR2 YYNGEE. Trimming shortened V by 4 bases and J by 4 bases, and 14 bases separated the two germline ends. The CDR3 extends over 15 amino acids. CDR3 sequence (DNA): TGTGCCAGCAGCCCGAGGTCAGGGTCCACCGGGGAGCTGTTTTTT. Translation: CASSPRSGSTGELFF. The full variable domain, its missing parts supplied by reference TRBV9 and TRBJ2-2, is DSGVTQTPKHLITATGQRVTLRCSPRSGDLSVYWYQQSLDQGLQFLIQYYNGEERAKGNILERFSAQQFPDLHSELNLSSLELGDSALYFCASSPRSGSTGELFFGEGSRLTVL.

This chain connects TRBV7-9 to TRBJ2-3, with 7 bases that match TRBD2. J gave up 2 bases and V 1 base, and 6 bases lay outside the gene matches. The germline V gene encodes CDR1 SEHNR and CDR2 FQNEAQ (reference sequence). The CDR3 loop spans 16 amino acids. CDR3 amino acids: CASSLGGGTFTDTQYF. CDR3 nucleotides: TGTGCCAGCAGCTTAGGGGGGGGGACCTTCACAGATACGCAGTATTTT.

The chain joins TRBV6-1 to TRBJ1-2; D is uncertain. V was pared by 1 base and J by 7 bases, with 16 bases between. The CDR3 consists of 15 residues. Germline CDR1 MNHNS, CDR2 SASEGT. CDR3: CASSEGAFLSGGYTF. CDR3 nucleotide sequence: TGTGCCAGCAGTGAAGGGGCCTTTTTATCAGGTGGCTACACCTTC.

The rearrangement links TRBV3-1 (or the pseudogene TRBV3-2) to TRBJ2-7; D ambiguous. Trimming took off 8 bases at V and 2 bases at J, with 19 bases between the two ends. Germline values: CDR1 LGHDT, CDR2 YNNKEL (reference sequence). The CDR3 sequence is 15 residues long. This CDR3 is CASPPAGSRTYEQYF. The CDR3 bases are TGTGCCAGCCCCCCCGCCGGGTCAAGGACCTACGAGCAGTACTTC.

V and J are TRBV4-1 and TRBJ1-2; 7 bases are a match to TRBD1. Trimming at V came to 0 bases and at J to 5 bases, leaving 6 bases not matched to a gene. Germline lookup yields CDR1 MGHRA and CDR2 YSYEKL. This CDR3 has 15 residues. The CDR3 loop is CASSQEPPGGYGYTF. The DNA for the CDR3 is TGCGCCAGCAGCCAAGAGCCCCCAGGGGGTTATGGCTACACCTTC.

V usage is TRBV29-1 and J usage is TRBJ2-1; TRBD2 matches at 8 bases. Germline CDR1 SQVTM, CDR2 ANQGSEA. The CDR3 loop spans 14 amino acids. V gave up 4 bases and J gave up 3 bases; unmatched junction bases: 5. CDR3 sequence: CSVVQAGVYNEQFF. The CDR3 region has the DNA TGCAGCGTTGTCCAAGCGGGGGTCTACAATGAGCAGTTCTTC.

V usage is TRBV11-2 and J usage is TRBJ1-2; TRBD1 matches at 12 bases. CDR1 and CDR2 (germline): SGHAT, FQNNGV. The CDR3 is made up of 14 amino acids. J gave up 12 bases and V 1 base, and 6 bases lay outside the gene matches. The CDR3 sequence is CASSLAGTGGGHTF. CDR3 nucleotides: TGTGCCAGCAGCTTAGCAGGGACAGGGGGCGGCCACACCTTC.

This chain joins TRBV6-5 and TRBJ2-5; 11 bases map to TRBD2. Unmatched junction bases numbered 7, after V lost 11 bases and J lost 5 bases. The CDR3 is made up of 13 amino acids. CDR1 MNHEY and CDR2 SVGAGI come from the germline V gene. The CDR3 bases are TGTGCCTACGGGGGACTAGCGGCCGAGACCCAGTACTTC. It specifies CAYGGLAAETQYF.

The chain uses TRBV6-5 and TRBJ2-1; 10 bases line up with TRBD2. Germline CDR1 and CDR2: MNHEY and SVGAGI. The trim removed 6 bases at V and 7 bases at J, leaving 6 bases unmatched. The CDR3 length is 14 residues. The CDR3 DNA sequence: TGTGCCAGCAGGAGAAGCGGGGGGGAAAATGAGCAGTTCTTC. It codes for CASRRSGGENEQFF.

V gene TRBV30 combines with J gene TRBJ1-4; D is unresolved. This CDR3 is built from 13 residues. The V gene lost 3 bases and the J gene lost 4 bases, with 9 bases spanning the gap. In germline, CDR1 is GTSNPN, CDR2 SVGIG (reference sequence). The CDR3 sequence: CAWRWQSNEKLFF. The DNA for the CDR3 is TGTGCCTGGAGATGGCAAAGTAATGAAAAACTGTTTTTT.

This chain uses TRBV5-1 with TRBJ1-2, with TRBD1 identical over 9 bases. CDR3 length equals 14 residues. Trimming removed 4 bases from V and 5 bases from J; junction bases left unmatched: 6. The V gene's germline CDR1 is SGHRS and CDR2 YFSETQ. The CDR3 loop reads CASSPDGTGYGYTF. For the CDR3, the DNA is TGCGCCAGCAGCCCGGACGGGACAGGGTATGGCTACACCTTC.

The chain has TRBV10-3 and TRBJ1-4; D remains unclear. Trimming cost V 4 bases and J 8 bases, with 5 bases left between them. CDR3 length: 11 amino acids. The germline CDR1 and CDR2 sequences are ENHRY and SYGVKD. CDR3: CAISGGEKLFF. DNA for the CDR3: TGTGCCATCAGTGGTGGCGAAAAACTGTTTTTT.

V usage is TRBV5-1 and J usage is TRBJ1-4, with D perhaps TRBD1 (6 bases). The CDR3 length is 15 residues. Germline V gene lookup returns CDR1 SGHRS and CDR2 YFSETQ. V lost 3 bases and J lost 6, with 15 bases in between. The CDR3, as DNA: TGCGCCAGCAGCTCATTGGGGACAAGAGATGAAAAACTGTTTTTT. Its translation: CASSSLGTRDEKLFF.

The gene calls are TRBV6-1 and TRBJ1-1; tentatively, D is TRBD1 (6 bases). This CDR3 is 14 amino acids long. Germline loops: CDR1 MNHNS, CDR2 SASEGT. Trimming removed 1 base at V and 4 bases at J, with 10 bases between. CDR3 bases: TGTGCCAGCAGTGAAGGACAGGCCGTCACTGAAGCTTTCTTT. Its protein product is CASSEGQAVTEAFF.